These T cell receptor beta chains were read from a single sample in a study of blood T cell repertoires in COVID-19. Sequencing was performed with immunoSEQ multiplex PCR; in TCRdb, only in-frame clones are kept and a portion is missing. The data contain almost 200,000 clones, 70% to 90% of them singletons. Material: PBMCs or T cells enriched from blood (not recorded which). The receptors stem from a woman between 18 and 29 years old who had recovered from COVID-19. Both conserved end residues are part of each CDR3. Size is stated for part of the rows, as once, few or many counts, or as a class when the clone is expanded.

TRBJ1-4 | . | TRBV10-1 | CASSEGTVGEKLFF
TRBJ2-1 | . | TRBV28 | CASSRLGQDYNEQFF
TRBJ2-5 | . | TRBV19 | CASSSGLAGQETQYF
TRBJ1-1 | . | TRBV11-3 | CASSLFEGTEAFF
TRBJ1-2 | few | TRBV28 | CASSPGLIPNTF
TRBJ2-3 | . | TRBV13 | CASSPLSGVATDTQYF
TRBJ1-4 | once | TRBV6-5 | CASSQGREKLFF
TRBJ1-1 | . | TRBV3-1/TRBV3-2 | CASSRGPPGQGGTEAFF
TRBJ2-7 | . | TRBV6-5 | CASRNRDEQYF
TRBJ2-5 | . | TRBV5-1 | CASRLEETQYF
TRBJ2-1 | . | TRBV25-1 | CASTRTGTGHPSEQFF
TRBJ2-7 | . | TRBV14 | CASSRELGGSYEQYF
TRBJ1-5 | . | TRBV15 | CATSSRGVLQPQHF
TRBJ1-1 | . | TRBV5-1 | CASSFGGVYTEAFF
TRBJ1-1 | . | TRBV28 | CASSFRGGNTEAFF
TRBJ1-6 | . | TRBV6-5 | CASIIGEASPLHF
TRBJ1-1 | . | TRBV20-1 | CSASAPKTGKEAFF
TRBJ1-4 | . | TRBV7-9 | CASSVAGDEAKRLFF
TRBJ1-2 | . | TRBV5-1 | CASSFAGDNYGYTF
TRBJ2-3 | once | TRBV5-6 | CASSMVRVLGADTQYF
TRBJ2-7 | many | TRBV2 | CASSENYGGNYEQYF
TRBJ2-6 | . | TRBV5-4 | CASRNGQNLNSGANVLTF
TRBJ1-3 | . | TRBV5-1 | CASSLGDSGNTIYF
TRBJ1-1 | . | TRBV28 | CASSSPGQKLNTEAFF
TRBJ2-3 | . | TRBV5-4 | CASSLYRGGASDTQYF
TRBJ2-1 | . | TRBV2 | CASREQGAMNEQFF
TRBJ2-3 | . | TRBV9 | CASSVGGAGTDTQYF
TRBJ2-3 | . | TRBV24-1 | CATSEWTSGSKDTQYF
TRBJ2-2 | . | TRBV7-6 | CATRLAEGGTGELFF
TRBJ1-1 | . | TRBV19 | CASRFKGEAFF
TRBJ1-1 | once | TRBV7-8 | CASSTRTAINTEAFF
TRBJ1-5 | . | TRBV6-5 | CASRQGNQPQHF
TRBJ2-1 | . | TRBV9 | CASSFGQGWNEQFF
TRBJ1-2 | . | TRBV27 | CASSLGQFYGYTF
TRBJ1-4 | . | TRBV6-5 | CASKTDRLNEKLFF
TRBJ2-5 | . | TRBV9 | CASSVGTRPQETQYF
TRBJ1-1 | . | TRBV7-9 | CASSPRTGGIGMNTEAFF
TRBJ1-1 | once | TRBV5-1 | CASSLWPGTTEAFF
TRBJ2-1 | . | TRBV11-1 | CASSLGENEQFF
TRBJ2-1 | . | TRBV7-2 | CASSSGGEQFF
TRBJ1-5 | . | TRBV24-1 | CATSDRSQPQHF
TRBJ2-1 | . | TRBV7-9 | CASSPLTTYNEQFF
TRBJ2-7 | . | TRBV27 | CASSLRGDSYEQYF
TRBJ1-2 | . | TRBV5-1 | CASSFGRDSNYGYTF
TRBJ1-2 | . | TRBV21-1 | CASSTVRQGHYGYTF
TRBJ1-1 | . | TRBV7-9 | CASSGLTEAFF
TRBJ1-5 | . | TRBV6-5 | CASADRYQPQHF
TRBJ1-2 | . | TRBV7-9 | CASSLEKYGNYGYTF
TRBJ1-1 | . | TRBV10-3 | CAIWEAGITEAFF
TRBJ2-3 | . | TRBV28 | CASRSSGGADTQYF
TRBJ1-6 | . | TRBV18 | CASSQEGSSPLHF
TRBJ2-3 | . | TRBV19 | CASSIGQGAGNTQYF
TRBJ2-5 | . | TRBV6-5 | CASSSVDRQETQYF
TRBJ2-5 | many | TRBV9 | CASSVRRGGSETQYF
TRBJ2-3 | once | TRBV6-1 | CASSGRKGTGASTDTQYF
TRBJ1-2 | . | TRBV9 | CASSGDRTRGYTF
TRBJ2-5 | . | TRBV2 | CASSEGQGKETQYF
TRBJ1-2 | once | TRBV7-9 | CASSAGQGVRYTF
TRBJ1-2 | . | TRBV6-1 | CASSEGVTGDRVGSGYTF
TRBJ1-5 | . | TRBV2 | CASSLGQPQHF